This TCR beta chain was recovered during a study of identical twins. Study observations and caveats: The models systematically underestimated how much out-of-frame TCR alpha was shared in monozygotic twins.

TCRdb re-derived calls from the 5' RACE reads in MiXCR, one entry per CDR3 protein. The profile covers about 470,000 distinct CDR3 sequences, with roughly 24% appearing a single time and about 2.7% taken by the ten largest. In regard to this clonotype: The antigen remains undetermined.

This CDR3 spans 12 amino acids. With 5 bases removed from V and 4 bases from J, the gap between germline ends came to 10 bases. Germline loops: CDR1 DFQATT, CDR2 SNEGSKA (reference sequence). The data also belong to a second study, concerning T cells expressing NK-cell markers. Per that paper: Sequencing covered eight donors, seven HCMV-seropositive and one seronegative. In several experiments, sorting was confined to alpha-beta TCR T cells through use of an anti-gamma-delta TCR antibody.

The chain recombines TRBV20-1 with TRBJ2-3, with D perhaps matching TRBD1 or TRBD2 (5 bases each). Material: CD4+ T cells sorted from blood. The sequence was collected from a young woman in good health. CDR3 DNA sequence: TGCAGTGCTCGGGGACCCCCAGATACGCAGTATTTT. This codes for CSARGPPDTQYF.